A single sample is the source of the 9 T cell receptor beta chains below, sequenced in a study of vaccination and CD4 T cells after COVID-19. Sequencing of DNA taken from cultured CD4+ T cells relied on the Oncomine TCR Beta short-read assay. Using its own MiXCR run on the PCR reads, TCRdb lists one record per CDR3 protein. The table includes some 10,000 distinct CDR3 sequences, 50% to 70% detected once. These receptors' targets are unknown. Noted treatment: approximately 9-day PBMC culture with coronavirus spike peptide pools or control peptides (ViraFEST assay). Material: CD4+ T cells from blood, cultured in vitro. These receptor sequences come from a human donor who had recovered from COVID-19.

The genes are TRBV5-6 and TRBJ2-7; D is possibly TRBD1 (6 bases). The germline V and J ends were trimmed by 3 bases and 1 base, with 20 bases remaining between them. The CDR3 runs 17 residues. Germline CDR1 reads SGHDT; CDR2 reads YYEEEE. DNA of the CDR3: TGTGCCAGCAGCTCAGACCTGACCGAGGGGGTGTCCTACGAGCAGTACTTC. This sequence encodes CASSSDLTEGVSYEQYF.

This clonotype was seen a few times. The V and J genes are TRBV6-5 and TRBJ1-3, with TRBD1 identical over 7 bases. The germline gives CDR1 MNHEY, CDR2 SVGAGI. With V trimmed by 0 bases and J by 2 bases, 1 base remained unmatched. CDR3 length: 15 residues. As DNA, the CDR3 is TGTGCCAGCAGTTACTCAGGGACAGCTGGAAACACCATATATTTT. Translating gives CASSYSGTAGNTIYF.

The rearrangement joins TRBV28 to TRBJ2-5; D gene uncertain. Germline CDR1 is MDHEN and CDR2 is SYDVKM. This CDR3 is built from 14 residues. V was trimmed by 5 bases and J by 2 bases, leaving 12 bases between them. The DNA for the CDR3 is TGTGCCAGCAGTCCTACTTTGGTACAAGAGACCCAGTACTTC. This translates into CASSPTLVQETQYF.

There are a few counts of this clonotype. This chain uses TRBV20-1 with TRBJ2-7, with 8 bases lining up with TRBD2. The CDR3 runs 15 residues. V was pared by 6 bases and J by 6 bases, with 16 bases of the junction left unmatched. Germline V CDR1 and CDR2: DFQATT, SNEGSKA (reference sequence). The CDR3 loop reads CSATDPGLVTPEQYF. The CDR3 DNA reads as TGCAGTGCAACTGACCCGGGACTAGTTACCCCCGAGCAGTACTTC.

The V and J genes are TRBV18 and TRBJ2-4; D might be TRBD2 (6 bases). CDR3 length: 13 residues. CDR1 is KGHSH, CDR2 LQKENI, per germline. Between the trimmed V and J ends, which lost 2 bases and 8 bases, there was a span of 10 bases. The CDR3 here is CASSPGGGDIQYF. CDR3 DNA: TGTGCCAGCTCACCAGGGGGAGGAGACATTCAGTACTTC. Full variable domain (rest looked up from reference TRBV18 and TRBJ2-4): NAGVMQNPRHLVRRRGQEARLRCSPMKGHSHVYWYRQLPEEGLKFMVYLQKENIIDESGMPKERFSAEFPKEGPSILRIQQVVRGDSAAYFCASSPGGGDIQYFGAGTRLSVL.

This clonotype was counted a few times. The V call is TRBV20-1, the J call TRBJ1-6; D is undetermined. The V gene lost 2 bases and the J gene lost 2 bases, with 10 bases spanning the gap. CDR3 length: 15 amino acids. Germline loops: CDR1 DFQATT, CDR2 SNEGSKA (reference sequence). CDR3 sequence (DNA): TGCAGTGCTAGAAGTCCTTCCCCCTATAATTCACCCCTCCACTTT. Translation: CSARSPSPYNSPLHF.

The chain is built from TRBV4-3 and TRBJ2-2; TRBD2 aligns across 8 bases. Losses at the gene ends were 0 bases for V and 0 bases for J; bases not matched to a gene: 3. The germline V gene encodes CDR1 LGHNA and CDR2 YSLEER. The CDR3 extends over 17 amino acids. The CDR3 sequence is CASSQDTLAANTGELFF. The DNA of the CDR3 is TGCGCCAGCAGCCAAGATACACTAGCGGCGAACACCGGGGAGCTGTTTTTT.

The V and J genes are TRBV12-5 and TRBJ2-3; 10 nucleotides line up with TRBD2. In germline, CDR1 is LGHNT, CDR2 FRNRAP. The CDR3 is 16 residues long. With 5 bases clipped from V and 5 bases from J, the junction kept 10 bases outside the gene matches. CDR3 amino acids: CASGKGSSGGIDTQYF. The CDR3 coding sequence is TGTGCTAGTGGTAAGGGGAGTAGCGGGGGGATAGATACGCAGTATTTT.

The chain combines TRBV20-1 with TRBJ2-4; possibly TRBD1 or TRBD2 for D (5 bases each). V gave up 6 bases and J gave up 2 bases, with 11 bases separating them. CDR1 is DFQATT and CDR2 is SNEGSKA in the germline V gene (reference sequence). The CDR3 contains 13 residues. CDR3 protein: CSADGATKNIQYF. The CDR3 nucleotides read TGCAGTGCAGACGGGGCGACCAAAAACATTCAGTACTTC.